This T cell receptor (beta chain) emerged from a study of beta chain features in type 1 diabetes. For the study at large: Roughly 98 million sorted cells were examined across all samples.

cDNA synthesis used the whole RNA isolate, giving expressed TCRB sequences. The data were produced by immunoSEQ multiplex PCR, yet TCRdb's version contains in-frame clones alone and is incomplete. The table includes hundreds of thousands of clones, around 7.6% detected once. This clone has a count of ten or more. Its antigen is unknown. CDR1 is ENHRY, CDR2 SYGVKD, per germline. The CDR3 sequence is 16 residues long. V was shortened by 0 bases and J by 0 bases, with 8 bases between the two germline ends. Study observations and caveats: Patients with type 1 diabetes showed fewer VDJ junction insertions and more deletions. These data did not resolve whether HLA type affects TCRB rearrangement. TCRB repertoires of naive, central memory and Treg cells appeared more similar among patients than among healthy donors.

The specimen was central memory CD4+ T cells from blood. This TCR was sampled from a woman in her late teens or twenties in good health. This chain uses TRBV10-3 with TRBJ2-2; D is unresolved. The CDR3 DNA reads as TGTGCCATCAGTGAGTCGAGGATCGCGAACACCGGGGAGCTGTTTTTT. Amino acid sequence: CAISESRIANTGELFF.